These 8 T cell receptor beta chains came from one sample sequenced in a study of cytomegalovirus exposure and HLA in healthy donors. Primers: 60 Vbeta forward and 13 Jbeta reverse. Profiled with immunoSEQ multiplex PCR; TCRdb holds only in-frame clones, not every one. The table lists about 98,000 clones, around 68% of them singletons, with 1.2% in the top ten. The sequenced sample consisted of PBMCs. The receptor set was obtained from a female donor in good health and CMV-seronegative.

The rearrangement links TRBV5-1 to TRBJ1-1, with 11 bases aligning to TRBD1. CDR1 and CDR2 from the germline V gene are SGHRS and YFSETQ. With 4 bases clipped from V and 7 bases from J, the junction kept 6 bases outside the gene matches. The CDR3 has 14 residues. The CDR3 nucleotides read TGCGCCAGCAGCGTCCCCGGGACAGGGGGTGAAGCTTTCTTT. Its translation is CASSVPGTGGEAFF.

This clone has just one count. This CDR3 reads CASSQVYNEQFF. CDR3 coding DNA: TGTGCCAGTAGTCAGGTCTACAATGAGCAGTTCTTC. The V call is TRBV19, the J call TRBJ2-1; unclear D gene. The CDR3 contains 12 residues. The V and J ends lost 5 bases and 3 bases respectively, with 5 bases between them. Germline-derived CDR1 and CDR2 are LNHDA and SQIVND (reference sequence).

The V gene is TRBV4-3, the J gene TRBJ1-3; no firm D call. The CDR3 contains 14 residues. CDR1 and CDR2 (germline): LGHNA, YSLEER. V was cut by 4 bases and J by 2 bases, with 9 bases left in between. The CDR3 DNA is TGCGCCAGCAGCCCCGTCGGTACTGGAAACACCATATATTTT. Its protein product is CASSPVGTGNTIYF.

A word on this clone: Mismatch with germline at one junction end may stem from a read error. The rearrangement links TRBV7-7 to TRBJ2-5; D ambiguous. CDR3 length: 15 amino acids. Germline V lookup: CDR1 SSHAT, CDR2 FNYEAQ (reference sequence). This chain's CDR3 is CASSLVGGGWETQYF. Here the CDR3 DNA reads TGTGCTAGCAGCTTAGTGGGTGGCGGTTGGGAGACCCAGTACTTC.

For the CDR3, the DNA is TGTGCCAGCAGGGTAGGACAGCTATACACAGATACGCAGTATTTT. Translation: CASRVGQLYTDTQYF. The V and J genes are TRBV2 and TRBJ2-3, with D perhaps matching TRBD1 (6 bases). V was clipped by 6 bases and J by 2 bases, with 15 bases between them. CDR1 SNHLY and CDR2 FYNNEI come from the germline V gene. The CDR3 spans 15 residues.

The chain uses TRBV6-5 and TRBJ2-1; no clear D gene. V dropped 2 bases and J dropped 9 bases, with 11 bases sitting between them. Germline loops: CDR1 MNHEY, CDR2 SVGAGI. The CDR3 runs to 13 residues. CDR3 coding DNA: TGTGCCAGCAGTTACGGCCTAGTCGGTGAGCAGTTCTTC. Encoded protein: CASSYGLVGEQFF.

The V and J genes are TRBV9 and TRBJ2-1, with D uncertain. The CDR3 extends over 10 amino acids. Trimming stripped 0 bases from V and 16 bases from J, with 8 bases between. CDR1 and CDR2 from the germline V gene are SGDLS and YYNGEE. CDR3 region: CASSVGDSFF. In nucleotides, the CDR3 is TGTGCCAGCAGCGTAGGCGACTCTTTCTTC.

This clone came up a few times. The chain joins TRBV27 to TRBJ1-3, with D unclear. Trimming took 2 bases from V and 4 from J, leaving 9 bases between them. Germline V gives CDR1 MNHEY, CDR2 SMNVEV (reference sequence). This CDR3 spans 14 amino acids. The CDR3 bases are TGTGCCAGCAGTTTAGCCGGAGCAGGAAACACCATATATTTT. Translated: CASSLAGAGNTIYF.